This T cell receptor (beta chain) was observed in a study of T-cell reconstitution after alpha-beta-depleted transplantation in children. The V gene's germline CDR1 is GTSNPN and CDR2 SVGIG (reference sequence). The CDR3 extends over 13 amino acids. Between the trimmed V and J ends, which lost 3 bases and 4 bases, there was a span of 12 bases. Unique molecular identifiers were incorporated during preparation of the TCRbeta library. TCRdb re-called the PCR reads through MiXCR, storing one row per CDR3 protein. Among about 610,000 distinct CDR3 sequences, about 10% were seen once, and the ten largest hold less than 5%.

The sequencing used PBMCs from the stem cell graft donor, collected from the stem cell graft. The sequence derives from a human donor who donated a stem cell graft to a child with acute myeloid leukemia. The V call is TRBV30, the J call TRBJ1-2, with a possible D match to TRBD1 (5 bases). The CDR3 DNA follows: TGTGCCTGGAGGTCGGGAGGGGTCTATGGCTACACCTTC. Its translation is CAWRSGGVYGYTF.